This T cell receptor beta chain was sequenced for a study of T cells after yellow fever vaccination. Study-level background: SMART-Seq v4 Ultra Low Input prepared libraries from low-cell fractions.

The CDR3 sequence is 13 residues long. Germline V gene data show CDR1 as MNHNS and CDR2 as SASEGT. V shed 8 bases and J 3 bases; nucleotides not matched to a gene: 5. This clonotype has a count of ten or more. Its target is not known. TCRdb ran MiXCR on the 5' RACE reads and lists one entry per CDR3 protein. This repertoire shows around 320,000 distinct CDR3 sequences, around 4.3% found once; its top ten account for just under 20%. Whole-study results and caveats: Detected again after the booster were most primary-vaccination clones, at 95% to 96% CD4 and 88% CD8. High-abundance clonotypes from the bulk population could contaminate FACS-sorted repertoires. It was a weaker secondary response, yet one that peaked faster, at day 5 versus 15.

The gene calls are TRBV6-1 and TRBJ2-5; 8 nucleotides agree with TRBD1. The receptor was derived from a man between 18 and 35 years old who received the YFV17D yellow fever vaccine. The sequencing here drew on PBMCs, taken 15 days after the yellow fever booster vaccination. The CDR3 protein is CASLRTGKETQYF. The CDR3 DNA follows: TGTGCCAGCCTCCGGACAGGGAAAGAGACCCAGTACTTC.